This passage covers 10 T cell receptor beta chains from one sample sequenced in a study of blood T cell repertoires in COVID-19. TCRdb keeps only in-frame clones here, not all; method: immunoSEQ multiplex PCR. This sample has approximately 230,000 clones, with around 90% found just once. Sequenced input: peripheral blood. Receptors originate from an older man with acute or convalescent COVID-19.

The CDR3 loop reads CASSTNRVGQPQHF. The CDR3 DNA is TGTGCCAGCAGTACAAACAGGGTCGGACAGCCCCAGCATTTT. The chain links TRBV6-2 or TRBV6-3 to TRBJ1-5, with TRBD1 as a possible D gene (6 bases). Germline CDR1 and CDR2: MNHEY and SVGEGT. The CDR3 has 14 residues. V lost 5 bases to trimming and J lost 7 bases, with 15 bases between them.

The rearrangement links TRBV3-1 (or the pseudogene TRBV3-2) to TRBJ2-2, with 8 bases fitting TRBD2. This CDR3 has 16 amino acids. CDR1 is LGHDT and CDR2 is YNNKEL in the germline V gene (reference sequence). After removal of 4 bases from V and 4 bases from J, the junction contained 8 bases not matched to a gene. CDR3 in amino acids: CASSRVGAGATGELFF. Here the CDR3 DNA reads TGTGCCAGCAGCCGCGTCGGAGCGGGAGCCACCGGGGAGCTGTTTTTT.

The CDR3 bases are TGTGCCAGTAAAGGGACAGACCCCCGCCAGCCCCAGCATTTT. Translating it yields CASKGTDPRQPQHF. The chain couples TRBV19 to TRBJ1-5, with TRBD1 identical over 7 bases. This CDR3 has 14 residues. Germline assignment: CDR1 LNHDA and CDR2 SQIVND (reference sequence). V trimming: 7 bases; J trimming: 7 bases; junction bases outside the gene matches: 10.

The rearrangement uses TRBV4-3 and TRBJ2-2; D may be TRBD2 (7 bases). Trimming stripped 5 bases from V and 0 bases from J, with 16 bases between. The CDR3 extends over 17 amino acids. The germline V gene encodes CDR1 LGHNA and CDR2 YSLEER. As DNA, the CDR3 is TGCGCCAGCAGCTCAAAGGGGGGAGGGCCGAACACCGGGGAGCTGTTTTTT. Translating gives CASSSKGGGPNTGELFF.

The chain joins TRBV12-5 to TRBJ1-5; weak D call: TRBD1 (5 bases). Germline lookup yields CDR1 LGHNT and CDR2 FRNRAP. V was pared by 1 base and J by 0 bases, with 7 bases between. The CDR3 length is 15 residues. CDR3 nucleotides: TGTGCTAGTGGTTTGGCTCAGGGTAGCAATCAGCCCCAGCATTTT. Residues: CASGLAQGSNQPQHF.

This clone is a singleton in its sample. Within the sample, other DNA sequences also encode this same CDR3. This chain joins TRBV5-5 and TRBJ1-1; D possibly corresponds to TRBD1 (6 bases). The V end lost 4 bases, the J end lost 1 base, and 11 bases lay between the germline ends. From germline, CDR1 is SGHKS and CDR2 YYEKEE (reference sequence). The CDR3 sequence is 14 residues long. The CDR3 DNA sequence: TGTGCCAGCAGCCTCCGGGACAAGAACACTGAAGCTTTCTTT. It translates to CASSLRDKNTEAFF.

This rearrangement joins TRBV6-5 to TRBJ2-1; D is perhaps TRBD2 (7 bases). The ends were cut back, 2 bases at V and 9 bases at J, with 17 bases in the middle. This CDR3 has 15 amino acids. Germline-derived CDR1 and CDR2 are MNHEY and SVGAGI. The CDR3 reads CASSYAGANGVEQFF. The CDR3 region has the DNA TGTGCCAGCAGTTACGCGGGGGCGAACGGGGTTGAGCAGTTCTTC.

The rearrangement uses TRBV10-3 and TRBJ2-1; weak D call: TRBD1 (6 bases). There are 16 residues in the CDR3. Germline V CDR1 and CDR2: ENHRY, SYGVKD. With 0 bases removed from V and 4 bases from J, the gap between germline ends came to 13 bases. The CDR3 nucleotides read TGTGCCATCAGTGAGTCGGTACAGGGCTTGTACAATGAGCAGTTCTTC. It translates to CAISESVQGLYNEQFF.

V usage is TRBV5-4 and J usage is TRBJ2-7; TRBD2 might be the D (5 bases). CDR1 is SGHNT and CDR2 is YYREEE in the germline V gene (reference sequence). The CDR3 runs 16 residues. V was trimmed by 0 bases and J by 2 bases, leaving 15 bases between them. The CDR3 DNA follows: TGTGCCAGCAGCTTGGATTTGGCGGGTGCCCCCTACGAGCAGTACTTC. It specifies CASSLDLAGAPYEQYF.

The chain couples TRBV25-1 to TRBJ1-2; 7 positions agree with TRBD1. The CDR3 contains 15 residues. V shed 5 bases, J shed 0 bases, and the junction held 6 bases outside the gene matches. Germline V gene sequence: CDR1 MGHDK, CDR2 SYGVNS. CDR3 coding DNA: TGTGCCAGCAGTCTGACAGGGACCGCTAACTATGGCTACACCTTC. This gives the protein CASSLTGTANYGYTF.